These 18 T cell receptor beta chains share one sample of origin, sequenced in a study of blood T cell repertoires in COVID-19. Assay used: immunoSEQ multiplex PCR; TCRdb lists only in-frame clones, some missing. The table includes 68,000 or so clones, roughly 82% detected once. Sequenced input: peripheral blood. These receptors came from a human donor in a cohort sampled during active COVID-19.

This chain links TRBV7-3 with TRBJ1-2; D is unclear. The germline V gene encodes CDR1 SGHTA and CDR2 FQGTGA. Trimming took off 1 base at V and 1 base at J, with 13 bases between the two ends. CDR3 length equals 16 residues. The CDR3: CASSLKSRISNYGYTF. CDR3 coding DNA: TGTGCCAGCAGCTTAAAATCCAGGATCAGTAACTATGGCTACACCTTC. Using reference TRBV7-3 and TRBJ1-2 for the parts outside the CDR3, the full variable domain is GAGVSQTPSNKVTEKGKYVELRCDPISGHTALYWYRQSLGQGPEFLIYFQGTGAADDSGLPNDRFFAVRPEGSVSTLKIQRTERGDSAVYLCASSLKSRISNYGYTFGSGTRLTVV.

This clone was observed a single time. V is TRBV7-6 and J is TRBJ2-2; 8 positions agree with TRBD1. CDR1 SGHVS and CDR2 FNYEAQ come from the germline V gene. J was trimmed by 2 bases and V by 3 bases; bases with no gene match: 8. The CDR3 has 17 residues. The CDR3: CASSFPGQVVNTGELFF. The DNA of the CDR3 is TGTGCCAGCAGCTTTCCGGGACAGGTAGTTAACACCGGGGAGCTGTTTTTT.

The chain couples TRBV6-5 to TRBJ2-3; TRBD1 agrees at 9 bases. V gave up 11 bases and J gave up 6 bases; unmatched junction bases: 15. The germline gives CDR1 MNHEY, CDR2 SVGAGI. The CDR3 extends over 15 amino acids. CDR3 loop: CAARVGTGPWDTQYF. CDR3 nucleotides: TGTGCCGCGAGGGTTGGGACAGGGCCCTGGGATACGCAGTATTTT.

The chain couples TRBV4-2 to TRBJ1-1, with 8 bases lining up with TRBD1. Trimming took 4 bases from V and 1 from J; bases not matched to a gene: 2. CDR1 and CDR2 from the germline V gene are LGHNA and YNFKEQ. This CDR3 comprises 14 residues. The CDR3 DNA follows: TGTGCCAGCAGCCGAGGACAGGGGAACACTGAAGCTTTCTTT. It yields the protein CASSRGQGNTEAFF.

The CDR3 protein is CACLKRGASTDTQYF. CDR3 DNA: TGTGCCTGCCTCAAGCGGGGGGCAAGCACAGATACGCAGTATTTT. This sequence joins TRBV30 and TRBJ2-3, with 9 bases identical to TRBD2. Germline loops: CDR1 GTSNPN, CDR2 SVGIG (reference sequence). Germline trimming cut 6 bases from V and 0 bases from J; bases unmatched to any gene: 7. This CDR3 is 15 amino acids long.

The CDR3 sequence: CASSNGSEAFF. The CDR3 nucleotides read TGTGCCAGCAGTAACGGGTCTGAAGCTTTCTTT. The J gene is TRBJ1-1, the V gene TRBV2; D uncertain. This CDR3 is built from 11 residues. Germline loops: CDR1 SNHLY, CDR2 FYNNEI. The germline V and J ends were trimmed by 5 bases and 6 bases, with 7 bases remaining between them.

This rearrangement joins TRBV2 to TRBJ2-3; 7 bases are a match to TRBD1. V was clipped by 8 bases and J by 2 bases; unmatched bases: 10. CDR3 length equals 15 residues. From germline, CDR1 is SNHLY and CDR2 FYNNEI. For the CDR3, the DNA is TGTGCCAGCTCAAGGACAGGTCCAACCACAGATACGCAGTATTTT. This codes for CASSRTGPTTDTQYF.

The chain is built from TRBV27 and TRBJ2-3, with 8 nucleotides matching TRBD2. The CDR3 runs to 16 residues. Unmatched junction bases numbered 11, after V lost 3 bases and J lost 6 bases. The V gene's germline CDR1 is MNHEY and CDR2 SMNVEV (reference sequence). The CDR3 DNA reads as TGTGCCAGCAGTTTCATTCCCTCCGGGGGGGCCGATACGCAGTATTTT. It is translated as CASSFIPSGGADTQYF.

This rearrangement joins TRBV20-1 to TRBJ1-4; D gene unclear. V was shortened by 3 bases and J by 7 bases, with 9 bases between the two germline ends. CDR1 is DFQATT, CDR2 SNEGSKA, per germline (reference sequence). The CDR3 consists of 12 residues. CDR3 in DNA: TGCAGTGCTAGTGGGCAGGCTGAAAAACTGTTTTTT. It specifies CSASGQAEKLFF.

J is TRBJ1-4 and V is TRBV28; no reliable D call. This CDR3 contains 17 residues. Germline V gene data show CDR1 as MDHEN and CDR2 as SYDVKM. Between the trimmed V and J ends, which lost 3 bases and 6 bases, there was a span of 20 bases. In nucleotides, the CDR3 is TGTGCCAGCAGTTTTACGGATCGGGAGGGTTGGGATGAAAAACTGTTTTTT. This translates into CASSFTDREGWDEKLFF.

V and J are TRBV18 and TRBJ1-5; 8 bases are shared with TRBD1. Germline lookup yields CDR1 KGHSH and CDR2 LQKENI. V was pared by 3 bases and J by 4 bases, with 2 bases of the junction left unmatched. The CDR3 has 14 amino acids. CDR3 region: CASSPGQVNQPQHF. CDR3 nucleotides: TGTGCCAGCTCACCGGGACAGGTAAATCAGCCCCAGCATTTT.

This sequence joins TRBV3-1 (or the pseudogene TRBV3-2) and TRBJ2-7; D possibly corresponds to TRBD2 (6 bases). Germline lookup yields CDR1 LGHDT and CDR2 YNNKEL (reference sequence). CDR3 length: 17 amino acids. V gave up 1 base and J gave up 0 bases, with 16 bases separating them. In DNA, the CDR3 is TGTGCCAGCAGCCAAGTTGGGAAGGGACTGATCTCCTACGAGCAGTACTTC. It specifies CASSQVGKGLISYEQYF.

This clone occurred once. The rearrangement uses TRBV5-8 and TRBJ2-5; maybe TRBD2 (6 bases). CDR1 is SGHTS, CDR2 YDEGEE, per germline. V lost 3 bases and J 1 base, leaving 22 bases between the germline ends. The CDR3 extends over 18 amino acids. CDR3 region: CASSWGGGVEVGQETQYF. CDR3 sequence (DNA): TGTGCCAGCAGCTGGGGAGGAGGAGTAGAGGTCGGCCAAGAGACCCAGTACTTC.

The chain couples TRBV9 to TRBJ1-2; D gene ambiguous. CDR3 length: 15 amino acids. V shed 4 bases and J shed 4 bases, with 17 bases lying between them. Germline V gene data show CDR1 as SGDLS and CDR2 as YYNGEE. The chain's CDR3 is CASSPREGLGYGYTF. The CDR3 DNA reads TGTGCCAGCAGCCCCCGGGAGGGCCTAGGCTATGGCTACACCTTC. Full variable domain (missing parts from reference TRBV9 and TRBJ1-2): DSGVTQTPKHLITATGQRVTLRCSPRSGDLSVYWYQQSLDQGLQFLIQYYNGEERAKGNILERFSAQQFPDLHSELNLSSLELGDSALYFCASSPREGLGYGYTFGSGTRLTVV.

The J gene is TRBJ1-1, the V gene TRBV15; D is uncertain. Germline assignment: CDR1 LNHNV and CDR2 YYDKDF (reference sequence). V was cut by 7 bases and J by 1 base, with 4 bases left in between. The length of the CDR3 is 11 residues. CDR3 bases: TGTGCCACCAAGAGGAACACTGAAGCTTTCTTT. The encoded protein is CATKRNTEAFF.

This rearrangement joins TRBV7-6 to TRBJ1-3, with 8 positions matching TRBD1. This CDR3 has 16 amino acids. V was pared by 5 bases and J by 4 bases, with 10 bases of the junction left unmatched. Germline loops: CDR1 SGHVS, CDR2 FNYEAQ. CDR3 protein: CASSLRQGTSGNTIYF. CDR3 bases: TGTGCCAGCAGCCTTCGACAGGGGACTTCGGGAAACACCATATATTTT.

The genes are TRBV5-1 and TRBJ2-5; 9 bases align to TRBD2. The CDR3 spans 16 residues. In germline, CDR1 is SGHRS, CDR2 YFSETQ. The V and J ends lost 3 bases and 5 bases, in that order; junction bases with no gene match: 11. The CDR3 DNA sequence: TGCGCCAGCAGCTCAAGCTATGGCGGGGGGGGCGAGACCCAGTACTTC. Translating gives CASSSSYGGGGETQYF.

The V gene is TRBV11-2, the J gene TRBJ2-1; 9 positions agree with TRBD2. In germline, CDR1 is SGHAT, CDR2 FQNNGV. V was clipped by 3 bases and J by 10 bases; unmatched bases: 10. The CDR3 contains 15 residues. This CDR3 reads CASSFSGGSQGEQFF. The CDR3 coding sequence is TGTGCCAGCAGCTTTAGCGGGGGTTCCCAGGGGGAGCAGTTCTTC.